What follows describes a single TCR beta chain. The antigen remains unidentified. A much larger clone differs by one base, so this may be a read error. The V and J ends lost 4 bases and 5 bases, in that order; junction bases with no gene match: 10. Germline CDR1 reads SQVTM; CDR2 reads ANQGSEA. This CDR3 is 15 amino acids long. A universal primer site was created by template switching, with the cDNA bearing unique molecular identifiers. One entry per CDR3 protein, called by TCRdb with MiXCR from the 5' RACE reads. Seen here are around 510,000 distinct CDR3 sequences, about 13% observed once, and the top ten hold about 0.94%. The data stem from a study of identical twins. The study, taken as a whole, reports: Fewer insertions were carried by abundant cord blood beta clonotypes, but none was seen in memory repertoires.

Every sampled donor was Caucasian and healthy. In addition, the sample was reused for a study of yellow fever vaccine responses in identical twins. Turning to that study: Reports say the vaccine T cell response in twins looked partly convergent and partly personalized.

The source is a young woman in good health. The sequencing sample was made of CD4+ T cells sorted from blood. The gene calls are TRBV29-1 and TRBJ2-5; 10 bases line up with TRBD1. The CDR3 coding sequence is TGCAGCGTTGTGACCGGGACAGGGGTGGGGGAGACCCAGTACTTC. Residues: CSVVTGTGVGETQYF. The full variable domain, its missing parts supplied by reference TRBV29-1 and TRBJ2-5, is SAVISQKPSRDICQRGTSLTIQCQVDSQVTMMFWYRQQPGQSLTLIATANQGSEATYESGFVIDKFPISRPNLTFSTLTVSNMSPEDSSIYLCSVVTGTGVGETQYFGPGTRLLVL.